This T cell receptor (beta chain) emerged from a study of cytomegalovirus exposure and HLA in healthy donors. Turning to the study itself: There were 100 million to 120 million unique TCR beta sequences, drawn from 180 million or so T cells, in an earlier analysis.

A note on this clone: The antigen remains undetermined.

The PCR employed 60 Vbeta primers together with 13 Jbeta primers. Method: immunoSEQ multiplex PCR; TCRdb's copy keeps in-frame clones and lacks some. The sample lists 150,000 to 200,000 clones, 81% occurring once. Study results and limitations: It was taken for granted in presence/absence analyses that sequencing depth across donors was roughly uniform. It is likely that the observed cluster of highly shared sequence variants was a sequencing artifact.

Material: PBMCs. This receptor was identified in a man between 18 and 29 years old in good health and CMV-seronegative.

This chain's CDR3 is CASSLPPGLVTEQYF. CDR3 nucleotide sequence: TGTGCCAGCAGCCTGCCCCCGGGACTAGTCACCGAGCAGTACTTC. The rearrangement links TRBV27 to TRBJ2-7; 8 bases map to TRBD2. The germline gives CDR1 MNHEY, CDR2 SMNVEV (reference sequence). This CDR3 spans 15 amino acids. With V trimmed by 6 bases and J by 6 bases, 13 bases remained unmatched.